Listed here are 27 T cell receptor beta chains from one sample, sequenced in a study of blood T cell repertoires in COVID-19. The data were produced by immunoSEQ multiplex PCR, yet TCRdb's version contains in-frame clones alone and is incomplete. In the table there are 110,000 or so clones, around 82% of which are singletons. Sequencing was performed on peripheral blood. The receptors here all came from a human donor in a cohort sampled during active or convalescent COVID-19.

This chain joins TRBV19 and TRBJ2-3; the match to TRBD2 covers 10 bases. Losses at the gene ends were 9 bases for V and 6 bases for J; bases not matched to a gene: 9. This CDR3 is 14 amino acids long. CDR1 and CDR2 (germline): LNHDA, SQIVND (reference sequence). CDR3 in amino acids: CASSGRAYGDTQYF. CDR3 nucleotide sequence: TGTGCCAGCAGCGGGAGGGCCTATGGGGATACGCAGTATTTT.

The CDR3 nucleotides read TGTGCCATCAGCCCAGGGTTACCACCCTACGAGCAGTACTTC. Its translation is CAISPGLPPYEQYF. This sequence joins TRBV10-3 and TRBJ2-7; a possible D gene is TRBD1 (5 bases). The CDR3 has 14 amino acids. The germline gives CDR1 ENHRY, CDR2 SYGVKD. The V end lost 6 bases, the J end lost 2 bases, and 14 bases lay between the germline ends.

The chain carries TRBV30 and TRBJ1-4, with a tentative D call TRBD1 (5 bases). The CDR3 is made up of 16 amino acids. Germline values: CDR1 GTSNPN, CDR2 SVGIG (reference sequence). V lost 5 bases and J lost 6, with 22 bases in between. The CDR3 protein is CAWSRGSTAVDEKLFF. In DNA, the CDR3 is TGTGCCTGGTCGCGGGGGTCGACGGCGGTAGATGAAAAACTGTTTTTT.

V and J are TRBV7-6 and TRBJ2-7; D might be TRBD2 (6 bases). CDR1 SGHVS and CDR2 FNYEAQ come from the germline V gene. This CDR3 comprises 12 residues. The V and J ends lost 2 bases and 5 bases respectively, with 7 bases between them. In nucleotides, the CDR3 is TGTGCCAGCAGCTTATCGGGGGACGAGCAGTACTTC. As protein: CASSLSGDEQYF.

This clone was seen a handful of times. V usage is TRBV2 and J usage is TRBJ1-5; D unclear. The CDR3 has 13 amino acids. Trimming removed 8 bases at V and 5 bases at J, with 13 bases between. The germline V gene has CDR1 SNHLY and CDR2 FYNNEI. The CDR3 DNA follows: TGTGCCAGCGCGGCCAGCTCCCATCAGCCCCAGCATTTT. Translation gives CASAASSHQPQHF.

Here the CDR3 reads CASSEDSRTQYF. CDR3 DNA sequence: TGTGCCAGTAGCGAGGACAGCAGGACGCAGTATTTT. The chain is built from TRBV19 and TRBJ2-3, with a possible D match to TRBD1 (6 bases). Germline lookup yields CDR1 LNHDA and CDR2 SQIVND (reference sequence). The V end was cut by 6 bases, the J end by 9 bases, with 13 bases between. There are 12 residues in the CDR3. The full variable domain, in which reference TRBV19 and TRBJ2-3 provide the parts outside the CDR3, is DGGITQSPKYLFRKEGQNVTLSCEQNLNHDAMYWYRQDPGQGLRLIYYSQIVNDFQKGDIAEGYSVSREKKESFPLTVTSAQKNPTAFYLCASSEDSRTQYFGPGTRLTVL.

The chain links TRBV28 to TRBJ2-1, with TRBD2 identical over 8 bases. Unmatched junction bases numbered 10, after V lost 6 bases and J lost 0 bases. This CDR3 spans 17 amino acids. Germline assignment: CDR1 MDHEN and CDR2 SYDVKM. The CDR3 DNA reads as TGTGCCAGCAGAAATACCCTAGCGGGCCTCTCCTACAATGAGCAGTTCTTC. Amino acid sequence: CASRNTLAGLSYNEQFF.

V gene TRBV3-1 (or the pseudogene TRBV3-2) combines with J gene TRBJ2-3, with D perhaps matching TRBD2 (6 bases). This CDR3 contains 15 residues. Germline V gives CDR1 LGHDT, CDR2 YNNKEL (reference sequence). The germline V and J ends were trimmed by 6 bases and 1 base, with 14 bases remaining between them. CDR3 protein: CASRGRGTRTDTQYF. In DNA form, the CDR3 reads TGTGCCAGCAGGGGGCGGGGCACACGCACAGATACGCAGTATTTT.

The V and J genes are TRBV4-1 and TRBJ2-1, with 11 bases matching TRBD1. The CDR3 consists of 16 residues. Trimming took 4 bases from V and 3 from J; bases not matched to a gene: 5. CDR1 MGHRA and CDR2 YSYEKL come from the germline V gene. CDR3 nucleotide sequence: TGCGCCAGCAGCCTAGTGGGGACAGGGGGCTACAATGAGCAGTTCTTC. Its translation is CASSLVGTGGYNEQFF.

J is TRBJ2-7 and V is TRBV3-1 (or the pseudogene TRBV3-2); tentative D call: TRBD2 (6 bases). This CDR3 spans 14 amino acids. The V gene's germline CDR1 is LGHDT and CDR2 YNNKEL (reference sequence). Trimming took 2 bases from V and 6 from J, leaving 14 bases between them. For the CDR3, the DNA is TGTGCCAGCAGCCAATATGGGCCGGGACTCGAGCAGTACTTC. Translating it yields CASSQYGPGLEQYF.

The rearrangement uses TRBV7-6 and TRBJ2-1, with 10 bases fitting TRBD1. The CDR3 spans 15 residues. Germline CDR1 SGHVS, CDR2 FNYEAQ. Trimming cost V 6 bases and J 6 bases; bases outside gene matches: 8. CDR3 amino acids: CASRSGTGDSNEQFF. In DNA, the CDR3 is TGTGCCAGCAGGTCCGGGACAGGGGACAGCAATGAGCAGTTCTTC.

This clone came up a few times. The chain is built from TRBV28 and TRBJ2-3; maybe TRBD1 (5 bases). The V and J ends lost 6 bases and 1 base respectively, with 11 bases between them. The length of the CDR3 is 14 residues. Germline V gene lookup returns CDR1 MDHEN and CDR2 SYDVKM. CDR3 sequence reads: CASRGAWGTDTQYF. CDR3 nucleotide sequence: TGTGCCAGCAGAGGGGCTTGGGGCACAGATACGCAGTATTTT.

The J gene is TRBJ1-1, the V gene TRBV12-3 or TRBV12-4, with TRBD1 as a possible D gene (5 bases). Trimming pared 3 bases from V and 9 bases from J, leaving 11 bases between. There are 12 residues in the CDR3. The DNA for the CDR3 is TGTGCCAGCAGTTTCTGGGGGGGAAAAGCTTTCTTT. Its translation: CASSFWGGKAFF.

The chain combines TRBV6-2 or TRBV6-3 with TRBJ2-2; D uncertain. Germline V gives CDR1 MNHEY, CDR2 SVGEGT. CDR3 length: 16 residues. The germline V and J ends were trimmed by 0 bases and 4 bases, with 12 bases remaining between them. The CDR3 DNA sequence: TGTGCCAGCAGTTACTCGACCGGGTTTTCCACCGGGGAGCTGTTTTTT. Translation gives CASSYSTGFSTGELFF.

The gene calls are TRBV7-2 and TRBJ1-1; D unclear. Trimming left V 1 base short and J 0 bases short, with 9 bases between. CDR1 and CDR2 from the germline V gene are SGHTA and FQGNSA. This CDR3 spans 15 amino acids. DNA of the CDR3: TGTGCCAGCAGCTTAGTGGGCAGCCTGAACACTGAAGCTTTCTTT. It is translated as CASSLVGSLNTEAFF.

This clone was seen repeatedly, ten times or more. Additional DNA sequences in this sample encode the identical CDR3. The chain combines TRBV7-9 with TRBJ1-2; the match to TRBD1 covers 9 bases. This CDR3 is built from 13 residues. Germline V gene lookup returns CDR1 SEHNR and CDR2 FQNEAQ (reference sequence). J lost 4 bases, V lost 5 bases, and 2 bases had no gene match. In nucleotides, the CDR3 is TGTGCCAGCAGCCCGGGACAGGGCTATGGCTACACCTTC. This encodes CASSPGQGYGYTF. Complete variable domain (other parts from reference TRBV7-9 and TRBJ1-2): DTGVSQNPRHKITKRGQNVTFRCDPISEHNRLYWYRQTLGQGPEFLTYFQNEAQLEKSRLLSDRFSAERPKGSFSTLEIQRTEQGDSAMYLCASSPGQGYGYTFGSGTRLTVV.

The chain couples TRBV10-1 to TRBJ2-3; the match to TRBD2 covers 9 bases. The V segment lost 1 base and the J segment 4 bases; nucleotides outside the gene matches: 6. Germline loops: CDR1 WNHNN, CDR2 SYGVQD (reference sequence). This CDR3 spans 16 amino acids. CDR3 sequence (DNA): TGCGCCAGCAGTGAGTGGAGTAGCGGGGGCGCAGATACGCAGTATTTT. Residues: CASSEWSSGGADTQYF.

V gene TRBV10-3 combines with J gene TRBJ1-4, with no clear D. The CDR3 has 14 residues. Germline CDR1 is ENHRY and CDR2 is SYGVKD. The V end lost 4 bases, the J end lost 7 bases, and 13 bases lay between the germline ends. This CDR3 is CAISVLSFGEKLFF. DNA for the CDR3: TGTGCCATCAGTGTCCTTAGCTTTGGTGAAAAACTGTTTTTT.

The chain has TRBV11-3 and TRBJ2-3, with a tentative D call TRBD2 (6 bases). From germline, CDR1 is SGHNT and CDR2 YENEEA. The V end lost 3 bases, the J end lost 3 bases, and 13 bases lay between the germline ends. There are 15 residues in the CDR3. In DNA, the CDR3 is TGTGCCAGCAGCTTTGGCGGGGTGATGACAGATACGCAGTATTTT. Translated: CASSFGGVMTDTQYF.

CDR3 nucleotides: TGTGCCAGCAGCGGGACAGTTCAAGAGACCCAGTACTTC. This encodes CASSGTVQETQYF. The chain recombines TRBV9 with TRBJ2-5; a possible D gene is TRBD1 (6 bases). The CDR3 covers 13 residues. The germline V and J ends were trimmed by 3 bases and 2 bases, with 8 bases remaining between them. Germline CDR1 reads SGDLS; CDR2 reads YYNGEE.

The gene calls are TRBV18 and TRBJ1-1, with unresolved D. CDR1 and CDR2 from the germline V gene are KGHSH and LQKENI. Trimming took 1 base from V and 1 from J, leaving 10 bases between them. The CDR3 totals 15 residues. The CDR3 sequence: CASSPLNGRNTEAFF. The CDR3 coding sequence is TGTGCCAGCTCACCACTGAACGGGAGGAACACTGAAGCTTTCTTT.

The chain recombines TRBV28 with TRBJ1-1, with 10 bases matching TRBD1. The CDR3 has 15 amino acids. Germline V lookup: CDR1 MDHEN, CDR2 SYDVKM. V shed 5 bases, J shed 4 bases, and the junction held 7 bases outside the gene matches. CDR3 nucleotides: TGTGCCAGCAGTCCAACTCGGACAGGGGGCACTGAAGCTTTCTTT. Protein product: CASSPTRTGGTEAFF.

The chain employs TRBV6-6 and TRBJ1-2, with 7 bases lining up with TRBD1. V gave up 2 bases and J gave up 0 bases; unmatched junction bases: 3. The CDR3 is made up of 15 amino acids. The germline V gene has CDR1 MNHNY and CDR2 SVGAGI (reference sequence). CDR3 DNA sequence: TGTGCCAGCAGTTACGGACAGGCTGCTAACTATGGCTACACCTTC. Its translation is CASSYGQAANYGYTF.

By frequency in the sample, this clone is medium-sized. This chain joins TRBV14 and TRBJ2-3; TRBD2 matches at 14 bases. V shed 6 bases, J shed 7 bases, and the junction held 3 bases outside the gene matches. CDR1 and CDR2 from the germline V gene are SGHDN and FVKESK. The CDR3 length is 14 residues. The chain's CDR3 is CASSRTSGGYTQYF. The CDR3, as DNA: TGTGCCAGCAGTCGGACTAGCGGGGGGTATACGCAGTATTTT. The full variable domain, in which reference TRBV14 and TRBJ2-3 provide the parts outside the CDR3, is EAGVTQFPSHSVIEKGQTVTLRCDPISGHDNLYWYRRVMGKEIKFLLHFVKESKQDESGMPNNRFLAERTGGTYSTLKVQPAELEDSGVYFCASSRTSGGYTQYFGPGTRLTVL.

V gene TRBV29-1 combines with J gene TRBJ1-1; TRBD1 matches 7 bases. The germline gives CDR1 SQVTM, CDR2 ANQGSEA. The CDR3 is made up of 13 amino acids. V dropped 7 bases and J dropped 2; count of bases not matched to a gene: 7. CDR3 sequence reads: CSGRTGGNTEAFF. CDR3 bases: TGCAGCGGGAGGACAGGCGGAAACACTGAAGCTTTCTTT. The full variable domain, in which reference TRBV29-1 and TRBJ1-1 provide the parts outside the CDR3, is SAVISQKPSRDICQRGTSLTIQCQVDSQVTMMFWYRQQPGQSLTLIATANQGSEATYESGFVIDKFPISRPNLTFSTLTVSNMSPEDSSIYLCSGRTGGNTEAFFGQGTRLTVV.

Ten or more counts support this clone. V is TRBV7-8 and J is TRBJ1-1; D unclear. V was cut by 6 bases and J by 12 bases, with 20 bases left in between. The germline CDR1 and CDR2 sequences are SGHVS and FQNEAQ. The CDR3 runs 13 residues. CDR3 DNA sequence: TGTGCCAGCAGGACTCGAGAAAGCCGATCCCCTTTCTTT. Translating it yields CASRTRESRSPFF.

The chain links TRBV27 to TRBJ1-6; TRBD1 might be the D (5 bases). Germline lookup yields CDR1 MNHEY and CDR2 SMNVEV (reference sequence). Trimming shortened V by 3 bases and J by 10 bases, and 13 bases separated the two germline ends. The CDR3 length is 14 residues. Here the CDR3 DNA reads TGTGCCAGCAGTTTGGGGGGGTTTCGCTCACCCCTCCACTTT. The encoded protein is CASSLGGFRSPLHF.